Listed below are T cell receptor beta chains from one sample, sequenced in a study of CXCR3-negative and CXCR3-positive naive CD8 T cells. Reprocessing the 5' RACE reads, TCRdb reports a single entry for every CDR3 protein and omits DNA. With about 89,000 distinct CDR3 sequences in the sample, the ten largest clones hold almost 0.55%. The sequencing input was naive CXCR3+ CD8+ T cells from blood. Every receptor here comes from a human donor in good health. Some clones in this sample may be carry-over from other donors' samples. The CDR3 runs from the conserved cysteine through the conserved F or W. Each record gives: V gene, J gene, CDR3 protein.

TRBV9,TRBJ2-7,CASSVAVGEYEQYF
TRBV4-1,TRBJ2-2,CASSQDIQKELFF
TRBV20-1,TRBJ1-6,CSAHGTVNSPLHF
TRBV5-1,TRBJ1-5,CASSPGTGNQPQHF
TRBV4-3,TRBJ1-5,CASSQEAQNNQPQHF
TRBV28,TRBJ2-7,CASSGGLGSYEQYF
TRBV7-6,TRBJ2-2,CASSWVASDGELFF
TRBV6-2/TRBV6-3,TRBJ2-1,CASSYSFAVPYNEQFF
TRBV13,TRBJ2-7,CASSLLTEEQYF
TRBV7-9,TRBJ2-3,CASSSPTSGETDTQYF
TRBV5-6,TRBJ2-2,CASSPHTGELFF
TRBV7-7,TRBJ2-1,CASSAGTGVHNEQFF
TRBV3-1,TRBJ2-7,CASSQDYLSTYEQYF
TRBV6-5,TRBJ2-2,CASSYRGAGELFF
TRBV9,TRBJ2-3,CVSSVFGRDSDTQYF
TRBV12-3/TRBV12-4,TRBJ1-1,CATRTGGWNTEAFF
TRBV2,TRBJ2-7,CASIRGQGPSYEQYF
TRBV2,TRBJ2-3,CASNPGGDFPPYF
TRBV15,TRBJ2-7,CATSRIPATSGAYEQYF
TRBV6-2/TRBV6-3,TRBJ1-1,CASSYHPGLNTEAFF
TRBV29-1,TRBJ2-5,CSAQGLAGDVGYQETQYF
TRBV29-1,TRBJ2-7,CSVEGRDRDSYEQYF
TRBV29-1,TRBJ1-2,CSVNAVGEANYGYTF
TRBV7-9,TRBJ2-2,CASSLRPQGDTGELFF
TRBV28,TRBJ2-2,CASSFSTGELFF
TRBV7-8,TRBJ2-7,CASSIVQGTHEQYF
TRBV4-1,TRBJ1-1,CASSQDGEGSIEAFF
TRBV6-1,TRBJ2-1,CASTPGLAGDEQFF
TRBV29-1,TRBJ2-1,CSVDWAESSYNEQFF
TRBV19,TRBJ2-5,CASSRAPQEQETQYF
TRBV7-6,TRBJ2-3,CASSPGGGDTQYF
TRBV5-1,TRBJ2-7,CASSLGQGVDEQYF
TRBV29-1,TRBJ2-7,CSVEDGSSYEQYF
TRBV2,TRBJ1-4,CASTENEKLFF
TRBV6-5,TRBJ1-2,CASSYLGGFYGYTF
TRBV5-1,TRBJ2-1,CASSQGLAGGFYNEQFF
TRBV20-1,TRBJ1-3,CSAMKPTVRENTIYF
TRBV28,TRBJ2-5,CASRSSLRHQETQYF
TRBV7-6,TRBJ1-1,CASSTRTGRAEAFF
TRBV28,TRBJ2-1,CASSLQKDLRYEQFF